Reported below is one T cell receptor beta chain. Its antigen is not yet known. No clone much larger than this one lies a single base away; base qualities are absent. The source of the sample is a study of response to subunit inactivated influenza vaccine (dated by TCRdb to 2016 to 2018). Regarding the study in general: Deep quantitative T cell receptor repertoire profiling was used in the study to track responses to a trivalent subunit inactivated influenza vaccine. Overall study results and their limits: The authors suggested that each seasonal influenza vaccination may recruit only a limited number of new T cells.

The library came from RT-PCR. The sequencing machine was an Illumina HiSeq 2500. TCRdb cleaned the public reads at Q25 with fastp, built clones with MiXCR and kept in-frame beta chains. For every CDR3 protein sequence, its rows merge into one entry that carries the most common genes and DNA. In all, the sample holds over 800,000 distinct CDR3 sequences, and about 20% of those were seen once. The ten largest clones capture roughly 10% of the sample. Trimming takes 3 bases off V and 6 bases off J; junction bases not matched to a gene: 5. Sequences DFQATT (CDR1) and SNEGSKA (CDR2) are obtained from the germline V gene (reference sequence). The CDR3 holds 14 amino acids from the cysteine to the phenylalanine. The only DNA kept is the CDR3, 42 bases in frame from the first base.

The clonotype originates from a man between 45 and 60 years old who received an inactivated influenza vaccine. Donor details come from another sample of the same person, matched by shared clones. The rearranged chain carries TRBV20-1 and TRBJ2-2; TRBD1 aligns with 9 central bases. The input for sequencing was PBMCs from blood, taken approximately 5 days after vaccination. The bases are TGCAGTGCTAGCAAACAGGGGGCGGCCGGGGAGCTGTTTTTT. Its product reads: CSASKQGAAGELFF.